This T cell receptor beta chain was retrieved from a study of T cell responses to AZD1222 COVID-19 vaccine. About the study: Timing groups of about 4 and about 12 weeks for second doses were pooled.

Study-wide results and caveats: Repertoire sampling happened only post peak T cell response. Compared with day 0, the breadth and depth of the Spike-specific TCR repertoire rose significantly after two doses of AZD1222.

The protocol was immunoSEQ multiplex PCR, while the TCRdb copy is restricted to in-frame clones and leaves out a portion. The table has 89,000 or so clones, around 86% seen once. The CDR3 is 12 amino acids. V was trimmed by 5 bases and J by 4 bases, leaving 8 bases between them. Germline-derived CDR1 and CDR2 are SGHTA and FQGNSA. For this clone: Its antigen is unidentified.

This clonotype originated in an adult in good health. The sample consisted of peripheral blood, taken on day 0 of AZD1222 vaccination. V is TRBV7-2 and J is TRBJ2-5; no firm D call. The CDR3 nucleotides read TGTGCCAGCAGCCAGCCCAGAGAGACCCAGTACTTC. This translates into CASSQPRETQYF.